The 9 T cell receptor beta chains given below trace back to one sample, sequenced in a study of T cell responses to AZD1222 COVID-19 vaccine. Measured with immunoSEQ multiplex PCR; TCRdb has only the in-frame clones, and not every one. The sample contains 100,000 to 150,000 clones, 80% to 90% of which appear only once. The starting material was peripheral blood, obtained on day 0 of AZD1222 vaccination. These receptors were obtained from an adult in good health.

This chain joins TRBV29-1 and TRBJ2-6; D is ambiguous. The CDR3 totals 14 residues. Trimming pared 0 bases from V and 0 bases from J, leaving 3 bases between. The germline CDR1 and CDR2 sequences are SQVTM and ANQGSEA. The CDR3 DNA reads TGCAGCGTTGAAGAGTCCTCTGGGGCCAACGTCCTGACTTTC. Translation: CSVEESSGANVLTF.

The chain links TRBV27 to TRBJ2-2; 9 bases match TRBD1. The CDR3 consists of 16 residues. V shed 2 bases, J shed 3 bases, and the junction held 4 bases outside the gene matches. Germline CDR1 MNHEY, CDR2 SMNVEV (reference sequence). The CDR3 sequence is CASSLPGQGDTGELFF. Written as DNA, the CDR3 is TGTGCCAGCAGTTTACCGGGACAGGGCGACACCGGGGAGCTGTTTTTT.

CDR3 sequence reads: CASSLDSRGQETQYF. The CDR3 DNA sequence: TGTGCCAGCAGCTTAGATTCAAGGGGGCAGGAGACCCAGTACTTC. V and J are TRBV11-2 and TRBJ2-5; TRBD1 agrees at 7 bases. V lost 0 bases to trimming and J lost 5 bases; unmatched junction nucleotides: 6. This CDR3 region has 15 residues. Germline CDR1 reads SGHAT; CDR2 reads FQNNGV.

This chain links TRBV4-1 with TRBJ2-5; 9 positions match TRBD2. V shed 1 base, J shed 1 base, and the junction held 4 bases outside the gene matches. The CDR3 is 16 amino acids. Germline V gene sequence: CDR1 MGHRA, CDR2 YSYEKL. This CDR3 is CASSQVASGAQETQYF. The CDR3, as DNA: TGCGCCAGCAGCCAAGTGGCTAGCGGGGCCCAAGAGACCCAGTACTTC.

The J gene is TRBJ1-6, the V gene TRBV5-5; tentative D call: TRBD1 (6 bases). The CDR3 spans 16 residues. Germline V gives CDR1 SGHKS, CDR2 YYEKEE (reference sequence). Trimming removed 4 bases at V and 0 bases at J, with 11 bases between. The CDR3 nucleotides are TGTGCCAGCAGCCTAACAGGGAGCTCCTATAATTCACCCCTCCACTTT. Protein sequence: CASSLTGSSYNSPLHF.

V is TRBV7-9 and J is TRBJ1-2; no reliable D call. V dropped 0 bases and J dropped 4 bases, with 6 bases sitting between them. The CDR3 is 13 residues long. Looked up from germline, CDR1 is SEHNR and CDR2 is FQNEAQ (reference sequence). CDR3 DNA sequence: TGTGCCAGCAGCTTAGCAGGGCCCTATGGCTACACCTTC. It codes for CASSLAGPYGYTF.

This chain connects TRBV2 to TRBJ1-4, with TRBD1 as a possible D gene (5 bases). The germline V gene has CDR1 SNHLY and CDR2 FYNNEI. The V end was cut by 5 bases, the J end by 7 bases, with 11 bases between. There are 13 residues in the CDR3. Here the CDR3 reads CASSYTQGEKLFF. The CDR3 DNA is TGTGCCAGCAGTTACACTCAGGGTGAAAAACTGTTTTTT. Filled out from reference TRBV2 and TRBJ1-4, the complete variable domain reads EPEVTQTPSHQVTQMGQEVILRCVPISNHLYFYWYRQILGQKVEFLVSFYNNEISEKSEIFDDQFSVERPDGSNFTLKIRSTKLEDSAMYFCASSYTQGEKLFFGSGTQLSVL.

The chain is built from TRBV11-3 and TRBJ2-7; D may correspond to TRBD1 or TRBD2 (5 bases each). The V end lost 4 bases, the J end lost 0 bases, and 13 bases lay between the germline ends. CDR1 and CDR2 from the germline V gene are SGHNT and YENEEA. The CDR3 covers 15 residues. CDR3 nucleotides: TGTGCCAGCAGCTGGGGACGGGGAAGCTCCTACGAGCAGTACTTC. As protein: CASSWGRGSSYEQYF.

Here the CDR3 reads CASSERTEQYF. The CDR3 DNA follows: TGTGCCAGCAGTGAAAGAACCGAGCAGTACTTC. The chain is built from TRBV6-1 and TRBJ2-7; D is uncertain. The CDR3 is 11 amino acids. CDR1 is MNHNS, CDR2 SASEGT, per germline. The ends were cut back, 2 bases at V and 6 bases at J, with 5 bases in the middle.